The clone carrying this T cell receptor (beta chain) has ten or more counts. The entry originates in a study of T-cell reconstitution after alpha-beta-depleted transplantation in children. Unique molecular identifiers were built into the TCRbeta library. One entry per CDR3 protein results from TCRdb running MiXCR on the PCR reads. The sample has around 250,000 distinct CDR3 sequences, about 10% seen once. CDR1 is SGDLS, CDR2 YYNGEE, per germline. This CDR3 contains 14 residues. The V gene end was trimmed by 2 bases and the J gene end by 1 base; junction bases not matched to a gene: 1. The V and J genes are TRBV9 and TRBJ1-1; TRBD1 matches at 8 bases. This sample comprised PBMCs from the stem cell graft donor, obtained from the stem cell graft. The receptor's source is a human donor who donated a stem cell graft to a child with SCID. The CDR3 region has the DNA TGTGCCAGCAGCGTGGGACAGGCGAACACTGAAGCTTTCTTT. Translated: CASSVGQANTEAFF.